The present entry profiles one T cell receptor beta chain with its context. The antigen is unknown. The entry originates in a study of cytomegalovirus exposure and HLA in healthy donors. Study-wide points: A later analysis reportedly found fewer N-insertions in an Asian-associated ancestry cluster than the roughly 730-donor mean. Later on, an analysis tied approximately 15,000 TCR beta sequences to HLA alleles at 0.05 false discovery rate.

Vbeta (60) and Jbeta (13) primers were used in the PCR. The protocol was immunoSEQ multiplex PCR, while the TCRdb copy is restricted to in-frame clones and leaves out a portion. The sample shows 130,000 or so clones, 85% to 90% of them seen only once. This receptor was obtained from a woman in her 30s in good health and CMV-seronegative. Specimen: PBMCs.

CDR3 sequence: CASSQGSTRVFTDTQYF. The DNA of the CDR3 is TGCGCCAGCAGCCAAGGGAGCACTCGGGTATTCACAGATACGCAGTATTTT. The V gene is TRBV4-3, the J gene TRBJ2-3; D is unclear. Germline V gives CDR1 LGHNA, CDR2 YSLEER. The CDR3 runs 17 residues. Trimming stripped 1 base from V and 2 bases from J, with 16 bases between.